A single T cell receptor beta chain is shown here with its context. CDR1 is SGHRS, CDR2 YFSETQ, per germline. V lost 4 bases, J lost 2 bases, and 6 bases stayed unmatched. The CDR3 runs 15 residues. These data are taken from a study of blood T cell repertoires in COVID-19. Turning to the study itself: Sites across the United States, Italy and Spain contributed samples from acute and convalescent COVID-19. PBMCs, B-cell-depleted T cells, or T cells were the source of the cDNA or gDNA that made up the material.

Per the original methods: For nucleated cells, counts were estimated from reference gene primer amplification. Measured with immunoSEQ multiplex PCR; TCRdb has only the in-frame clones, and not every one. Clonal size and the V and J genes are those of that table, whereas D and trimming came from the DNA. The table includes 200,000 to 300,000 clones, 88% detected once. Specimen: peripheral blood. V and J are TRBV5-1 and TRBJ2-7, with 10 bases lining up with TRBD2. The receptor was derived from a woman aged 40-49 years who had recovered from COVID-19. The CDR3 loop is CASSAGTSVTYEQYF. CDR3 sequence (DNA): TGCGCCAGCAGCGCCGGGACTAGCGTTACCTACGAGCAGTACTTC.